The 26 T cell receptor beta chains reported below all come from one sample, sequenced in a study of T cells in Graves' hyperthyroidism and ophthalmopathy. TCR beta CDR3 regions were amplified from RNA. Primed by the HTBI set, a first-round RT-PCR was run on the TCR CDR3. One entry per CDR3 protein, called by TCRdb with MiXCR from the multiplex PCR reads. Of approximately 370,000 distinct CDR3 sequences in the sample, 15% to 20% were seen once. Sequencing was carried out using blood. These TCRs come from a woman aged 30 to 39 with Graves' hyperthyroidism that later progressed to Graves' ophthalmopathy.

This clonotype was found many times. V is TRBV7-9 and J is TRBJ2-1; 14 bases agree with TRBD2. Germline V gene data show CDR1 as SEHNR and CDR2 as FQNEAQ (reference sequence). This CDR3 has 17 residues. With 5 bases clipped from V and 7 bases from J, the junction kept 10 bases outside the gene matches. DNA for the CDR3: TGTGCCAGCAGCAAGACTAGCGGGGGGGCCGACCTAAATGAGCAGTTCTTC. It specifies CASSKTSGGADLNEQFF.

This clonotype came up many times. The chain combines TRBV13 with TRBJ2-2, with TRBD2 identical over 10 bases. Trimming removed 5 bases from V and 7 bases from J; junction bases left unmatched: 7. The CDR3 consists of 15 residues. CDR1 and CDR2 from the germline V gene are PRHDT and FYEKMQ (reference sequence). The CDR3 DNA follows: TGTGCCAGCAGCCCAAGGACTAGCGGAATCGGGGAGCTGTTTTTT. Amino acid sequence: CASSPRTSGIGELFF. Together with reference TRBV13 and TRBJ2-2, the CDR3 gives the full variable domain: AAGVIQSPRHLIKEKRETATLKCYPIPRHDTVYWYQQGPGQDPQFLISFYEKMQSDKGSIPDRFSAQQFSDYHSELNMSSLELGDSALYFCASSPRTSGIGELFFGEGSRLTVL.

This clonotype was detected a few times. This chain joins TRBV30 and TRBJ2-3; the D is unclear. V was shortened by 3 bases and J by 5 bases, with 12 bases between the two germline ends. This CDR3 region has 13 residues. Germline V gene sequence: CDR1 GTSNPN, CDR2 SVGIG (reference sequence). CDR3 coding DNA: TGTGCCTGGAGCGCTCAAGGGATAGATACGCAGTATTTT. Its translation: CAWSAQGIDTQYF.

This clonotype was found a few times. This chain connects TRBV10-3 to TRBJ2-3; 8 bases line up with TRBD1. The V gene end was trimmed by 5 bases and the J gene end by 2 bases; junction bases not matched to a gene: 6. CDR1 is ENHRY and CDR2 is SYGVKD in the germline V gene. The CDR3 sequence is 15 residues long. In DNA form, the CDR3 reads TGTGCCATCAGTCGACAGGGGAGTTACACAGATACGCAGTATTTT. It encodes CAISRQGSYTDTQYF.

This clonotype came up many times. The V and J genes are TRBV29-1 and TRBJ2-3; D is unclear. This CDR3 region has 12 residues. Germline V gene data show CDR1 as SQVTM and CDR2 as ANQGSEA. V was pared by 0 bases and J by 0 bases, with 1 base between. The CDR3 nucleotides are TGCAGCGTTGAAGACAGCACAGATACGCAGTATTTT. It yields the protein CSVEDSTDTQYF.

This CDR3 reads CASSYNRLYGYTF. The CDR3 DNA reads TGTGCCAGCAGTTACAACAGGCTCTATGGCTACACCTTC. V is TRBV6-8 and J is TRBJ1-2; D perhaps matches TRBD1 (5 bases). Germline CDR1 MNHGY, CDR2 SAAAGT. The V gene lost 2 bases and the J gene lost 4 bases, with 8 bases spanning the gap. This CDR3 is 13 amino acids long.

Only a few counts were recorded for this clonotype. The chain employs TRBV20-1 and TRBJ2-7; 15 nucleotides align to TRBD2. The V and J ends lost 4 bases and 6 bases, in that order; junction bases with no gene match: 7. The CDR3 has 15 amino acids. Looked up from germline, CDR1 is DFQATT and CDR2 is SNEGSKA (reference sequence). The CDR3 loop reads CSAIPRTSGGAEQYF. The CDR3 nucleotides read TGCAGTGCTATCCCAAGGACTAGCGGGGGGGCCGAGCAGTACTTC.

This clonotype came up a few times. J is TRBJ1-3 and V is TRBV19, with D possibly matching TRBD1 (5 bases). Trimming removed 10 bases from V and 0 bases from J, with 10 bases in between. Germline V gene data show CDR1 as LNHDA and CDR2 as SQIVND (reference sequence). The CDR3 length is 13 residues. CDR3 nucleotides: TGTGCCACCGGGACCGACTCTGGAAACACCATATATTTT. Translation gives CATGTDSGNTIYF.

This clonotype was found many times. This chain uses TRBV5-8 with TRBJ2-1; 13 bases are shared with TRBD2. The CDR3 length is 16 residues. The trim removed 4 bases at V and 5 bases at J, leaving 6 bases unmatched. Germline values: CDR1 SGHTS, CDR2 YDEGEE. The CDR3 bases are TGTGCCAGCAGCCCCCAAACTAGCGGGGGGGACAATGAGCAGTTCTTC. Translated, it gives CASSPQTSGGDNEQFF.

This clonotype was recorded once. V gene TRBV5-1 combines with J gene TRBJ2-7; D is unclear. The CDR3 loop spans 14 amino acids. Germline CDR1 SGHRS, CDR2 YFSETQ. Deletions cut 0 bases from V and 4 bases from J, with 11 bases between. CDR3 DNA: TGCGCCAGCAGCTTGGGGGCCTTTTTGTACGAGCAGTACTTC. This codes for CASSLGAFLYEQYF.

This chain uses TRBV7-9 with TRBJ1-2; 10 nucleotides match TRBD1. This CDR3 has 17 residues. The V gene's germline CDR1 is SEHNR and CDR2 FQNEAQ (reference sequence). The ends lost 1 base at V and 0 bases at J; junction bases unmatched: 5. The CDR3 here is CASSLGGQGQANYGYTF. CDR3 nucleotides: TGTGCCAGCAGCTTAGGGGGACAGGGGCAAGCTAACTATGGCTACACCTTC. Supplemented by reference TRBV7-9 and TRBJ1-2, the full variable domain reads DTGVSQNPRHKITKRGQNVTFRCDPISEHNRLYWYRQTLGQGPEFLTYFQNEAQLEKSRLLSDRFSAERPKGSFSTLEIQRTEQGDSAMYLCASSLGGQGQANYGYTFGSGTRLTVV.

This clonotype was recorded at least ten times. The gene calls are TRBV12-3 or TRBV12-4 and TRBJ2-5, with 9 bases matching TRBD1. Trimming took 3 bases from V and 4 from J; bases not matched to a gene: 6. This CDR3 region has 15 residues. CDR3 residues: CASSFGTGGPETQYF. CDR3 DNA: TGTGCCAGCAGTTTTGGTACAGGGGGCCCAGAGACCCAGTACTTC.

This clonotype was found many times. The genes are TRBV6-1 and TRBJ1-1; possible D gene TRBD1, 5 bases. The V end was cut by 7 bases, the J end by 4 bases, with 16 bases between. Germline-derived CDR1 and CDR2 are MNHNS and SASEGT. This CDR3 is built from 14 residues. The CDR3 bases are TGTGCCAGCAACCGGGACCTAAACCCCACTGAAGCTTTCTTT. It translates to CASNRDLNPTEAFF.

This clonotype was recorded at least ten times. The gene calls are TRBV12-3 or TRBV12-4 and TRBJ2-1; no clear D. The ends were cut back, 3 bases at V and 0 bases at J, with 9 bases in the middle. This CDR3 region has 15 residues. CDR3 protein: CASSFPASSYNEQFF. The CDR3 DNA reads as TGTGCCAGCAGTTTCCCCGCCAGCTCCTACAATGAGCAGTTCTTC.

V gene TRBV3-1 combines with J gene TRBJ1-6, with a weak D call TRBD1 (5 bases). V gave up 0 bases and J gave up 0 bases, with 12 bases separating them. This CDR3 contains 18 residues. The germline V gene has CDR1 LGHDT and CDR2 YNNKEL (reference sequence). CDR3 nucleotide sequence: TGTGCCAGCAGCCAAGAGGGGTACAGGAGCTCCTATAATTCACCCCTCCACTTT. This codes for CASSQEGYRSSYNSPLHF.

This clonotype came up a few times. V gene TRBV12-3 or TRBV12-4 combines with J gene TRBJ1-1, with unresolved D. V lost 10 bases to trimming and J lost 0 bases, with 21 bases between them. This CDR3 comprises 16 residues. The CDR3 is CANSPQGWGMNTEAFF. The CDR3 coding sequence is TGTGCCAACAGCCCTCAAGGGTGGGGTATGAACACTGAAGCTTTCTTT.

The chain is built from TRBV6-5 and TRBJ2-1; 8 nucleotides line up with TRBD1. The V and J ends lost 2 bases and 2 bases, in that order; junction bases with no gene match: 5. The CDR3 runs to 16 residues. Germline CDR1 and CDR2: MNHEY and SVGAGI. CDR3 in DNA: TGTGCCAGCAGTTACCGGACAGGGAAACCCTACAATGAGCAGTTCTTC. Its protein is CASSYRTGKPYNEQFF.

This clonotype was counted many times. The V and J genes are TRBV29-1 and TRBJ2-2; tentatively, D is TRBD1 (6 bases). CDR1 and CDR2 from the germline V gene are SQVTM and ANQGSEA. This CDR3 comprises 16 residues. V lost 3 bases, J lost 7 bases, and 21 bases lay in between. For the CDR3, the DNA is TGCAGCGTTGATTTAGCCGAATCAGGGGTTGGCGGGGAGCTGTTTTTT. Protein sequence: CSVDLAESGVGGELFF.

The V and J genes are TRBV7-6 and TRBJ1-5; 7 bases match TRBD1. The CDR3 is 15 residues long. Germline V gives CDR1 SGHVS, CDR2 FNYEAQ. Unmatched junction bases numbered 5, after V lost 5 bases and J lost 1 base. The CDR3 region has the DNA TGTGCCAGCAGCCTGACAGGGAGGAGCAATCAGCCCCAGCATTTT. It codes for CASSLTGRSNQPQHF.

This clonotype was observed many times. The chain employs TRBV18 and TRBJ1-3; D call uncertain. Trimming pared 0 bases from V and 0 bases from J, leaving 9 bases between. Germline values: CDR1 KGHSH, CDR2 LQKENI. This CDR3 is built from 16 residues. The DNA for the CDR3 is TGTGCCAGCTCACCACCGTATGGCAGCTCTGGAAACACCATATATTTT. As protein: CASSPPYGSSGNTIYF.

Many counts were recorded for this clonotype. This rearrangement joins TRBV24-1 to TRBJ1-5; D is unclear. The V end was cut by 3 bases, the J end by 2 bases, with 13 bases between. CDR3 size: 16 residues. The germline CDR1 and CDR2 sequences are KGHDR and SFDVKD. The CDR3 here is CATSDDTGPRNQPQHF. CDR3 nucleotide sequence: TGTGCCACCAGTGATGACACCGGGCCCCGCAATCAGCCCCAGCATTTT.

At least ten counts were recorded for this clonotype. J is TRBJ2-7 and V is TRBV10-2; 7 positions agree with TRBD2. CDR1 WSHSY and CDR2 SAAADI come from the germline V gene. The CDR3 contains 14 residues. V was clipped by 10 bases and J by 1 base; unmatched bases: 10. CDR3 DNA sequence: TGCGCCACCGGGATCACTAGCGCGTCCTACGAGCAGTACTTC. As protein: CATGITSASYEQYF.

This clonotype has ten or more counts. The chain recombines TRBV11-2 with TRBJ1-2; D is uncertain. The length of the CDR3 is 13 residues. Between the trimmed V and J ends, which lost 3 bases and 7 bases, there was a span of 12 bases. The V gene's germline CDR1 is SGHAT and CDR2 FQNNGV. The CDR3 DNA follows: TGTGCCAGCAGCTTTAACAGAAGATTTGGCTACACCTTC. Encoded protein: CASSFNRRFGYTF. Filled out from reference TRBV11-2 and TRBJ1-2, the complete variable domain reads EAGVAQSPRYKIIEKRQSVAFWCNPISGHATLYWYQQILGQGPKLLIQFQNNGVVDDSQLPKDRFSAERLKGVDSTLKIQPAKLEDSAVYLCASSFNRRFGYTFGSGTRLTVV.

This clonotype was found many times. The V gene is TRBV20-1, the J gene TRBJ1-1; D is undetermined. Trimming pared 4 bases from V and 0 bases from J, leaving 6 bases between. Germline CDR1 is DFQATT and CDR2 is SNEGSKA (reference sequence). This CDR3 region has 12 residues. The CDR3 spells CSANIMNTEAFF. CDR3 in DNA: TGCAGTGCTAACATCATGAACACTGAAGCTTTCTTT.

The chain links TRBV28 to TRBJ1-2; 7 bases are a match to TRBD1. The V and J ends lost 6 bases and 7 bases, in that order; junction bases with no gene match: 29. Germline V gene lookup returns CDR1 MDHEN and CDR2 SYDVKM. The CDR3 is 20 amino acids. The CDR3 DNA follows: TGTGCCAGCAGCCTACTTTCAGAAGGGGGCTTGAGCGCTCCGGAGGGTGGCTACACCTTC. Protein sequence: CASSLLSEGGLSAPEGGYTF.

This clonotype came up a few times. V is TRBV11-2 and J is TRBJ2-7, with 7 bases identical to TRBD2. J was trimmed by 3 bases and V by 5 bases; bases with no gene match: 13. The length of the CDR3 is 16 residues. Germline V CDR1 and CDR2: SGHAT, FQNNGV. In nucleotides, the CDR3 is TGTGCCAGCAGCCCACGGGGGACTAACCTTTACTACGAGCAGTACTTC. Protein: CASSPRGTNLYYEQYF.